This T cell receptor (beta chain) was recorded in a study of OX40 agonist ivuxolimab in advanced cancers. In terms of the full investigation: Ivuxolimab was a fully human IgG2 agonistic monoclonal antibody targeting the costimulatory receptor OX40 (CD134). Intravenous ivuxolimab was administered to patients every 2 weeks at six dose levels: 0.01, 0.1, 0.3, 1.5, 3 and 10 mg/kg. Of the roughly 50 dose-escalation patients, hepatocellular carcinoma was present in about 20, melanoma in about 15, renal cell carcinoma in 9 and head and neck cancer in 9. In the dose-escalation cohort, 65% to 85% of patients were male, and the mean age was 60 years with a range of roughly 23 to 79. Patients were allowed to have had prior anti-PD-1, anti-PD-L1 or anti-CTLA-4 therapy, and more than 30% of the dose-escalation patients had previously received checkpoint inhibitors. Partial responses were achieved by three dose-escalation patients, of whom one had hepatocellular carcinoma and two had cutaneous melanoma. Peripheral TCRbeta sequencing was intended to test whether TCR sequence diversity was altered and clonal T-cell expansion was caused by ivuxolimab. The paper reports the monotherapy dose-escalation portion (N of about 50 patients) of the phase I ivuxolimab trial.

Genomic DNA was extracted from sorted cells for sequencing of the TCRbeta CDR3 region. The immunoSEQ Assay was used to sequence the TCRbeta CDR3 regions. TCRdb mirrors the immuneACCESS table, restricted to in-frame sequences. Some clones are absent from its copies; in checked studies, under half trace to an unresolved V gene, and the reason for the others is unknown. Here the sample has around 72,000 clones; 80% occur a single time. Around 8.2% of the sample belongs to the ten largest clones. With regard to this clone: This receptor's antigen is unknown. Base qualities are not at hand, and no much larger clone is one base apart.

Overall results and qualifications from the work: Low levels of normalized T-cell clonal expansion were also seen in some patients who did not respond. The antigen specificity of the clonally expanded peripheral T cells was not determined. In the 0.1-3.0 mg/kg groups, partial responders were among the patients with the lowest normalized peripheral clonal expansion, particularly in CD8+ T cells. At doses from 0.1 to 3.0 mg/kg, clonal expansion was seen in both CD4+ and CD8+ blood T cells between baseline and week 6. After ivuxolimab, more expanded clones were found on average in CD8+ T cells than in CD4+ T cells.

The trial excluded patients who had a history of autoimmune disease or who were on systemic immunosuppression. Peripheral blood for TCR sequencing was drawn from every dose cohort at baseline, at cycle 4 day 1 and at cycle 7 day 1. Samples came from an open-label, multicenter, first-in-human phase I dose-escalation trial of ivuxolimab. Adults with locally advanced or metastatic melanoma, renal cell, hepatocellular, or head and neck squamous cell carcinoma were enrolled in the trial. Before TCR sequencing, CD4+ T cells and CD8+ T cells were sorted from peripheral blood as separate populations. V drops 6 bases and J drops 2 bases, leaving 10 bases in between. From its cysteine to its phenylalanine, the CDR3 spans 13 amino acids. The read is trimmed to its CDR3 DNA, 39 bases read in frame from base 1. CDR1 and CDR2, per the germline V gene, are MNHNS and SASEGT.

The source material was CD4+ or CD8+ T cells sorted from blood, sampled in a trial of the OX40 agonist ivuxolimab. The chain employs TRBV6-1 and TRBJ2-5; TRBD2 is a weak D gene call, 6 bases matching. This receptor was identified in an adult with an advanced solid tumor such as melanoma, head and neck, liver or kidney cancer. The sequenced DNA is TGTGCCAGCAGGCAAGGAGGGCAAGAGACCCAGTACTTC. Translation gives CASRQGGQETQYF.